The 19 T cell receptor beta chains below all came from one sample that was sequenced in a study of cytomegalovirus exposure and HLA in healthy donors. PCR employed 60 Vbeta and 13 Jbeta primers. Measured with immunoSEQ multiplex PCR; TCRdb has only the in-frame clones, and not every one. The table includes around 86,000 clones, approximately 7.6% detected once. Sample: PBMCs. The receptors were sampled from a man aged 50-60 years in good health and CMV-seronegative.

This clone was picked up a small number of times. The rearrangement joins TRBV18 to TRBJ1-1; 8 bases align to TRBD1. Per germline, CDR1 KGHSH and CDR2 LQKENI. The CDR3 is 14 residues long. The junction had 7 bases not matched to a gene; V was cut back by 5 bases and J by 5 bases. The CDR3 protein is CASSSGQGSTEAFF. CDR3 nucleotide sequence: TGTGCCAGCTCATCTGGACAGGGCAGTACTGAAGCTTTCTTT.

The rearrangement joins TRBV4-1 to TRBJ1-1; D uncertain. V lost 6 bases, J lost 1 base, and 15 bases lay in between. The CDR3 is 15 amino acids. Germline-derived CDR1 and CDR2 are MGHRA and YSYEKL. CDR3 sequence (DNA): TGCGCCAGCAGGAAGAACCGGGAGAAGAACACTGAAGCTTTCTTT. Its protein is CASRKNREKNTEAFF.

This clone was seen only a few times. This chain joins TRBV18 and TRBJ1-5; the D is unclear. Trimming shortened V by 0 bases and J by 3 bases, and 9 bases separated the two germline ends. CDR3 length equals 15 residues. Germline lookup yields CDR1 KGHSH and CDR2 LQKENI. Here the CDR3 DNA reads TGTGCCAGCTCACCACCGGGAGGGTCCAATCAGCCCCAGCATTTT. It codes for CASSPPGGSNQPQHF.

This rearrangement joins TRBV18 to TRBJ2-7; a possible D gene is TRBD2 (5 bases). Trimming pared 2 bases from V and 5 bases from J, leaving 7 bases between. The length of the CDR3 is 12 residues. Germline assignment: CDR1 KGHSH and CDR2 LQKENI. In DNA, the CDR3 is TGTGCCAGCTCACCAGGAGGCAACGAGCAGTACTTC. Translating it yields CASSPGGNEQYF.

The chain links TRBV19 to TRBJ1-4; 9 nucleotides line up with TRBD1. The junction had 12 bases not matched to a gene; V was cut back by 10 bases and J by 6 bases. The CDR3 sequence is 15 residues long. From germline, CDR1 is LNHDA and CDR2 SQIVND (reference sequence). The CDR3 is CATSLYRGRDEKLFF. In nucleotides, the CDR3 is TGTGCCACCTCACTTTACAGGGGGCGCGATGAAAAACTGTTTTTT.

This chain links TRBV27 with TRBJ2-7; 8 positions agree with TRBD1. Germline assignment: CDR1 MNHEY and CDR2 SMNVEV (reference sequence). V was clipped by 4 bases and J by 6 bases; unmatched bases: 8. The CDR3 is made up of 14 amino acids. The CDR3 nucleotides are TGTGCCAGCAGTTACGGGACAGGCTTCTCCGAGCAGTACTTC. Translated: CASSYGTGFSEQYF.

This clone was detected a few times. The CDR3 bases are TGTGCCAGCAGCGTAAGACAGGTTAGCACTGAAGCTTTCTTT. Protein sequence: CASSVRQVSTEAFF. The chain combines TRBV7-9 with TRBJ1-1; TRBD1 is a possible D gene (6 bases). Between the trimmed V and J ends, which lost 5 bases and 4 bases, there was a span of 14 bases. Germline V lookup: CDR1 SEHNR, CDR2 FQNEAQ (reference sequence). The CDR3 extends over 14 amino acids.

The rearrangement joins TRBV4-1 to TRBJ1-2, with D perhaps matching TRBD1 (5 bases). This CDR3 contains 14 residues. The germline V gene has CDR1 MGHRA and CDR2 YSYEKL. With 3 bases removed from V and 1 base from J, the gap between germline ends came to 9 bases. CDR3 in amino acids: CASSQTENNYGYTF. For the CDR3, the DNA is TGCGCCAGCAGCCAGACAGAGAATAACTATGGCTACACCTTC.

This clone showed up just a few times. The CDR3, as DNA: TGTGCCAGCAGATTCGCAGGGTCCTACGAGCAGTACTTC. Protein: CASRFAGSYEQYF. This chain uses TRBV5-8 with TRBJ2-7; D may be TRBD1 (5 bases). Trimming took off 5 bases at V and 1 base at J, with 10 bases between the two ends. Looked up from germline, CDR1 is SGHTS and CDR2 is YDEGEE. The CDR3 is made up of 13 amino acids.

This chain uses TRBV6-6 with TRBJ1-6; no reliable D call. The germline gives CDR1 MNHNY, CDR2 SVGAGI (reference sequence). This CDR3 spans 13 amino acids. V was cut by 8 bases and J by 10 bases, with 15 bases left in between. The CDR3 bases are TGTGCCAGCCAGTCGCAACGGAGCTCACCCCTCCACTTT. Its protein product is CASQSQRSSPLHF.

The gene calls are TRBV27 and TRBJ2-3; 7 nucleotides line up with TRBD2. The CDR3 runs 16 residues. The V gene's germline CDR1 is MNHEY and CDR2 SMNVEV (reference sequence). With V trimmed by 5 bases and J by 2 bases, 10 bases remained unmatched. CDR3 nucleotide sequence: TGTGCCAGCAGTCCTCGACTGGGAGGGCACACAGATACGCAGTATTTT. It is translated as CASSPRLGGHTDTQYF.

The chain combines TRBV19 with TRBJ1-5, with D possibly being TRBD1 (6 bases). CDR1 and CDR2 (germline): LNHDA, SQIVND (reference sequence). Trimming took 3 bases from V and 0 from J, leaving 12 bases between them. CDR3 length: 16 residues. This chain's CDR3 is CASSIDRSGSNQPQHF. The CDR3 region has the DNA TGTGCCAGTAGTATTGACAGGTCGGGTAGCAATCAGCCCCAGCATTTT.

This clone came up a few times. This chain joins TRBV7-9 and TRBJ1-4; D remains unclear. Deletions cut 5 bases from V and 0 bases from J, with 7 bases between. The CDR3 length is 14 residues. Germline loops: CDR1 SEHNR, CDR2 FQNEAQ (reference sequence). CDR3 sequence (DNA): TGTGCCAGCAGCCAGAGCGCAACTAATGAAAAACTGTTTTTT. It encodes CASSQSATNEKLFF.

The sample holds a few counts of this clone. V is TRBV2 and J is TRBJ1-3; no definite D call. Germline V CDR1 and CDR2: SNHLY, FYNNEI. The CDR3 runs 20 residues. Trimming pared 1 base from V and 1 base from J, leaving 23 bases between. CDR3 loop: CASSEDLQFEPNPSGNTIYF. In nucleotides, the CDR3 is TGTGCCAGCAGTGAAGACTTACAGTTCGAACCCAATCCATCTGGAAACACCATATATTTT.

This chain uses TRBV15 with TRBJ1-2, with 8 bases identical to TRBD1. This CDR3 has 16 amino acids. J gave up 2 bases and V 2 bases, and 7 bases lay outside the gene matches. Germline V gene data show CDR1 as LNHNV and CDR2 as YYDKDF (reference sequence). CDR3 residues: CATSRSRQGRNYGYTF. The CDR3 DNA is TGTGCCACCAGCAGATCCCGACAGGGGAGGAACTATGGCTACACCTTC.

The table lists this clone with a few counts. V usage is TRBV5-1 and J usage is TRBJ2-7; no clear D. Germline CDR1 is SGHRS and CDR2 is YFSETQ. The germline V and J ends were trimmed by 0 bases and 1 base, with 8 bases remaining between them. The CDR3 spans 14 residues. The CDR3 spells CASSLERRSYEQYF. The CDR3 region has the DNA TGCGCCAGCAGCTTGGAACGGAGATCCTACGAGCAGTACTTC.

This clone was counted only a few times. The CDR3 sequence: CASSPPGAGQGNTEAFF. The CDR3, as DNA: TGTGCCAGCTCACCACCGGGCGCAGGGCAGGGGAACACTGAAGCTTTCTTT. The chain links TRBV18 to TRBJ1-1; perhaps TRBD1 as D (5 bases). This CDR3 has 17 residues. Germline loops: CDR1 KGHSH, CDR2 LQKENI. Trimming cost V 0 bases and J 1 base, with 15 bases left between them.

The chain couples TRBV10-2 to TRBJ2-7, with D possibly being TRBD1 (5 bases). The V end lost 6 bases, the J end lost 3 bases, and 18 bases lay between the germline ends. Per germline, CDR1 WSHSY and CDR2 SAAADI. The CDR3 runs 15 residues. CDR3 in amino acids: CASRETGVLGYEQYF. CDR3 coding DNA: TGCGCCAGCAGGGAAACAGGAGTGCTGGGCTACGAGCAGTACTTC.

The chain couples TRBV10-2 to TRBJ2-5; D might be TRBD1 (6 bases). The J call may be wrong; the DNA end is better matched by TRBJ2-7. From germline, CDR1 is WSHSY and CDR2 SAAADI. The CDR3 covers 13 residues. The CDR3 nucleotides read TGCGCCAGCAGCGCCTTGACAGGCGGCGAGCAGTACTTC. Translating it yields CASSALTGGEQYF.